Listed here are 26 T cell receptor beta chains from one sample, sequenced in a study of technical replicates of blood from a few donors (TCRdb year 2017). The protocol used for the library was the immunoSEQ multiplex PCR assay. TCRdb took this table from immuneACCESS and kept in-frame rearrangements with V and J called. Such tables lack part of the clones; where checked against another copy, unresolved V genes explain under half of the gap, and the rest is unexplained. The sample table records around 74,000 clones; around 85% of these occur just once. The top ten constitute 4.8% of the sample. Sequences were obtained from PBMCs. These receptors came from a human donor in good health. Some clones in this sample may be carry-over from other donors' samples.

V is TRBV7-9 and J is TRBJ2-7; 9 bases line up with TRBD1. CDR1 is SEHNR, CDR2 FQNEAQ, per germline (reference sequence). The CDR3 loop spans 14 amino acids. V shed 1 base and J 4 bases; nucleotides not matched to a gene: 2. The CDR3 loop is CASSLGGQGYEQYF. DNA for the CDR3: TGTGCCAGCAGCTTAGGTGGACAGGGGTACGAGCAGTACTTC.

This clone was seen just once. The V and J genes are TRBV19 and TRBJ1-1; 7 bases align to TRBD1. Germline lookup yields CDR1 LNHDA and CDR2 SQIVND (reference sequence). This CDR3 contains 14 residues. The V segment lost 1 base and the J segment 5 bases; nucleotides outside the gene matches: 4. The CDR3 protein is CASSIGSRGTEAFF. In nucleotides, the CDR3 is TGTGCCAGTAGTATAGGGTCCAGGGGGACTGAAGCTTTCTTT.

CDR3 DNA sequence: TGTGCCAGCAGTAGGGGCAGGGAGGGAGGAAAACTGTTTTTT. Protein product: CASSRGREGGKLFF. The genes are TRBV2 and TRBJ1-4; a weak D match, TRBD1 (5 bases). The CDR3 is 14 residues long. Trimming shortened V by 5 bases and J by 10 bases, and 17 bases separated the two germline ends. CDR1 and CDR2 from the germline V gene are SNHLY and FYNNEI.

The gene calls are TRBV11-1 and TRBJ2-7; 8 bases align to TRBD1. Germline assignment: CDR1 SGHAT and CDR2 FQDESV (reference sequence). Trimming removed 1 base from V and 6 bases from J; junction bases left unmatched: 5. The CDR3 spans 14 residues. The DNA for the CDR3 is TGTGCCAGCAGCTTAGGCGACAGGGGTAGCGAGCAGTACTTC. Translation: CASSLGDRGSEQYF. The full variable domain, with the rest looked up from reference TRBV11-1 and TRBJ2-7, is EAEVAQSPRYKITEKSQAVAFWCDPISGHATLYWYRQILGQGPELLVQFQDESVVDDSQLPKDRFSAERLKGVDSTLKIQPAELGDSAMYLCASSLGDRGSEQYFGPGTRLTVT.

The V gene is TRBV2, the J gene TRBJ1-6; 7 bases match TRBD1. V gave up 1 base and J gave up 7 bases; unmatched junction bases: 4. Germline assignment: CDR1 SNHLY and CDR2 FYNNEI. The CDR3 covers 15 residues. The CDR3, as DNA: TGTGCCAGCAGTGAAGGGCCCAGGGGGAATTCACCCCTCCACTTT. This gives the protein CASSEGPRGNSPLHF.

V gene TRBV7-2 combines with J gene TRBJ2-2; 9 bases agree with TRBD2. This CDR3 is 15 amino acids long. Looked up from germline, CDR1 is SGHTA and CDR2 is FQGNSA. J gave up 5 bases and V 2 bases, and 3 bases lay outside the gene matches. The CDR3 loop reads CASSLHSGSTGELFF. DNA of the CDR3: TGTGCCAGCAGCTTACATAGCGGGAGTACCGGGGAGCTGTTTTTT.

CDR3 coding DNA: TGTGCCAGCAGTTTATGGGCGGGGGCGAGAAATGAGCAGTTCTTC. This gives the protein CASSLWAGARNEQFF. The gene calls are TRBV28 and TRBJ2-1, with TRBD2 as a possible D gene (7 bases). The CDR3 is 15 amino acids. Trimming left V 0 bases short and J 7 bases short, with 13 bases between. Germline assignment: CDR1 MDHEN and CDR2 SYDVKM.

This sequence joins TRBV30 and TRBJ2-7, with a weak D call TRBD1 (5 bases). This CDR3 is built from 12 residues. V was pared by 5 bases and J by 2 bases, with 10 bases between. Germline-derived CDR1 and CDR2 are GTSNPN and SVGIG (reference sequence). CDR3 in DNA: TGTGCCTGGGTTACAGGTACCTACGAGCAGTACTTC. It yields the protein CAWVTGTYEQYF.

The chain has TRBV15 and TRBJ2-5, with 7 bases fitting TRBD1. The CDR3 is made up of 14 amino acids. The germline V gene has CDR1 LNHNV and CDR2 YYDKDF (reference sequence). The V and J ends lost 5 bases and 4 bases, in that order; junction bases with no gene match: 7. In DNA form, the CDR3 reads TGTGCCACCAGCGGGAACCGGGACAGAGAGACCCAGTACTTC. This translates into CATSGNRDRETQYF. The whole variable domain, filled in from reference TRBV15 and TRBJ2-5, reads DAMVIQNPRYQVTQFGKPVTLSCSQTLNHNVMYWYQQKSSQAPKLLFHYYDKDFNNEADTPDNFQSRRPNTSFCFLDIRSPGLGDTAMYLCATSGNRDRETQYFGPGTRLLVL.

The chain recombines TRBV10-3 with TRBJ2-7; 9 bases fit TRBD1. V shed 10 bases, J shed 0 bases, and the junction held 10 bases outside the gene matches. This CDR3 region has 15 residues. The germline V gene has CDR1 ENHRY and CDR2 SYGVKD. The CDR3 spells CATGGGQGSSYEQYF. The CDR3 DNA reads as TGTGCCACCGGCGGCGGACAGGGGAGCTCCTACGAGCAGTACTTC.

The chain couples TRBV6-5 to TRBJ2-7, with D possibly TRBD2 on 6 matching bases. The CDR3 spans 15 residues. Germline loops: CDR1 MNHEY, CDR2 SVGAGI. V lost 2 bases, J lost 0 bases, and 11 bases lay in between. The DNA of the CDR3 is TGTGCCAGCAGTTACATGGGCGGGGCCTCCTACGAGCAGTACTTC. Amino acid sequence: CASSYMGGASYEQYF.

The DNA for the CDR3 is TGTGCCAGCAGCACACTGGGACTTGGCTCCTACAATGAGCAGTTCTTC. Its translation: CASSTLGLGSYNEQFF. The chain combines TRBV7-2 with TRBJ2-1; D possibly corresponds to TRBD2 (6 bases). The CDR3 spans 16 residues. CDR1 is SGHTA, CDR2 FQGNSA, per germline. V lost 5 bases and J lost 0, with 14 bases in between.

V gene TRBV19 combines with J gene TRBJ2-7, with 7 bases aligning to TRBD2. The CDR3 sequence is 18 residues long. Per the germline V gene, CDR1 is LNHDA and CDR2 is SQIVND (reference sequence). Trimming removed 5 bases from V and 3 bases from J; junction bases left unmatched: 19. The DNA for the CDR3 is TGTGCCAGTAGTTCCGGTCGGGGGAGCGGGACCACCCGCTACGAGCAGTACTTC. Protein sequence: CASSSGRGSGTTRYEQYF.

The chain uses TRBV6-6 and TRBJ1-1, with D tentatively TRBD1 (5 bases). CDR1 and CDR2 from the germline V gene are MNHNY and SVGAGI (reference sequence). V gave up 4 bases and J gave up 4 bases, with 16 bases separating them. The CDR3 is 15 residues long. The CDR3 region has the DNA TGTGCCAGCAGTTCACCGTATTCAGGGTCCACTGAAGCTTTCTTT. Translated, it gives CASSSPYSGSTEAFF.

The J gene is TRBJ1-1, the V gene TRBV5-1; a possible D gene is TRBD1 (5 bases). Trimming cost V 4 bases and J 4 bases, with 11 bases left between them. The CDR3 is 13 residues long. Germline V gives CDR1 SGHRS, CDR2 YFSETQ. The CDR3: CASSRPGGTEAFF. CDR3 nucleotides: TGCGCCAGCAGCCGCCCGGGGGGCACTGAAGCTTTCTTT. Supplemented by reference TRBV5-1 and TRBJ1-1, the full variable domain reads KAGVTQTPRYLIKTRGQQVTLSCSPISGHRSVSWYQQTPGQGLQFLFEYFSETQRNKGNFPGRFSGRQFSNSRSEMNVSTLELGDSALYLCASSRPGGTEAFFGQGTRLTVV.

This sequence joins TRBV7-2 and TRBJ2-1; TRBD2 matches 7 bases. Unmatched junction bases numbered 8, after V lost 5 bases and J lost 4 bases. The CDR3 is 15 amino acids. CDR1 is SGHTA and CDR2 is FQGNSA in the germline V gene. CDR3 sequence (DNA): TGTGCCAGCAGCCCAGCGGGGCGGGGGTACAATGAGCAGTTCTTC. Its translation: CASSPAGRGYNEQFF.

The genes are TRBV7-3 and TRBJ2-7; D is perhaps TRBD2 (7 bases). The CDR3 loop spans 14 amino acids. V was trimmed by 5 bases and J by 7 bases, leaving 18 bases between them. Germline-derived CDR1 and CDR2 are SGHTA and FQGTGA. CDR3 sequence reads: CASSLGGAAGEQYF. Here the CDR3 DNA reads TGTGCCAGCAGCCTGGGGGGGGCTGCGGGGGAGCAGTACTTC.

V is TRBV2 and J is TRBJ1-4; D possibly corresponds to TRBD1 (5 bases). The CDR3 sequence is 12 residues long. V was trimmed by 7 bases and J by 8 bases, leaving 11 bases between them. Germline V gene data show CDR1 as SNHLY and CDR2 as FYNNEI. CDR3 coding DNA: TGTGCCAGCACCCCAGGGTCAGAAAAACTGTTTTTT. Translated: CASTPGSEKLFF.

The chain couples TRBV7-9 to TRBJ2-5; D possibly corresponds to TRBD2 (5 bases). Between the trimmed V and J ends, which lost 1 base and 5 bases, there was a span of 14 bases. Germline values: CDR1 SEHNR, CDR2 FQNEAQ (reference sequence). The CDR3 covers 15 residues. The CDR3 DNA is TGTGCCAGCAGCTTAGGAGGTGACTATGGTGAGACCCAGTACTTC. As protein: CASSLGGDYGETQYF.

V is TRBV19 and J is TRBJ2-7; possibly TRBD1 for D (5 bases). The ends were cut back, 5 bases at V and 3 bases at J, with 14 bases in the middle. CDR1 is LNHDA and CDR2 is SQIVND in the germline V gene (reference sequence). This CDR3 spans 14 amino acids. The CDR3 here is CASSSSARDYEQYF. CDR3 DNA sequence: TGTGCCAGTAGTTCATCGGCCAGGGACTACGAGCAGTACTTC.

The chain uses TRBV7-9 and TRBJ2-7, with 9 bases matching TRBD1. Germline V gene data show CDR1 as SEHNR and CDR2 as FQNEAQ (reference sequence). This CDR3 contains 15 residues. The V and J ends lost 5 bases and 2 bases, in that order; junction bases with no gene match: 7. The CDR3 region is CASSPGQGWTYEQYF. The CDR3 DNA is TGTGCCAGCAGCCCGGGACAGGGTTGGACCTACGAGCAGTACTTC. Full variable domain (missing parts from reference TRBV7-9 and TRBJ2-7): DTGVSQNPRHKITKRGQNVTFRCDPISEHNRLYWYRQTLGQGPEFLTYFQNEAQLEKSRLLSDRFSAERPKGSFSTLEIQRTEQGDSAMYLCASSPGQGWTYEQYFGPGTRLTVT.

The chain combines TRBV6-4 with TRBJ1-4; weak D call: TRBD1 (5 bases). CDR3 length: 14 amino acids. Trimming removed 6 bases from V and 0 bases from J, with 8 bases in between. The germline CDR1 and CDR2 sequences are MRHNA and SNTAGT. CDR3 amino acids: CASSETATNEKLFF. The CDR3 DNA is TGTGCCAGCAGCGAGACAGCAACTAATGAAAAACTGTTTTTT.

This clone was seen a few times. This chain uses TRBV7-9 with TRBJ1-2, with no clear D. Looked up from germline, CDR1 is SEHNR and CDR2 is FQNEAQ (reference sequence). CDR3 length: 14 amino acids. V was trimmed by 5 bases and J by 1 base, leaving 11 bases between them. CDR3 sequence reads: CASSLASGNYGYTF. The CDR3 DNA reads TGTGCCAGCAGCCTCGCGAGTGGTAACTATGGCTACACCTTC. Variable domain in full (rest from reference TRBV7-9 and TRBJ1-2): DTGVSQNPRHKITKRGQNVTFRCDPISEHNRLYWYRQTLGQGPEFLTYFQNEAQLEKSRLLSDRFSAERPKGSFSTLEIQRTEQGDSAMYLCASSLASGNYGYTFGSGTRLTVV.

The rearrangement uses TRBV7-9 and TRBJ2-7, with 7 bases aligning to TRBD1. Germline V gene sequence: CDR1 SEHNR, CDR2 FQNEAQ (reference sequence). V dropped 5 bases and J dropped 3; count of bases not matched to a gene: 13. CDR3 length: 16 amino acids. The CDR3: CASSPRPGQDIYEQYF. The CDR3 DNA sequence: TGTGCCAGCAGCCCTCGACCAGGACAGGACATCTACGAGCAGTACTTC.

J is TRBJ1-1 and V is TRBV5-1; no firm D call. Germline-derived CDR1 and CDR2 are SGHRS and YFSETQ. V lost 4 bases to trimming and J lost 2 bases, with 15 bases between them. This CDR3 is built from 15 residues. CDR3 in amino acids: CASSPMTSTNTEAFF. CDR3 nucleotides: TGCGCCAGCAGCCCGATGACATCTACTAACACTGAAGCTTTCTTT.

The chain couples TRBV19 to TRBJ2-7, with 11 bases that match TRBD1. The germline CDR1 and CDR2 sequences are LNHDA and SQIVND (reference sequence). The CDR3 has 16 residues. V lost 1 base to trimming and J lost 3 bases; unmatched junction nucleotides: 5. In DNA, the CDR3 is TGTGCCAGTAGTATAGTTGGACAGGGGGCATTCTACGAGCAGTACTTC. Amino acid sequence: CASSIVGQGAFYEQYF.